These T cell receptor beta chains were read from a single sample in a study of lymphopenia after photon versus proton radiotherapy. The data were produced by immunoSEQ multiplex PCR, yet TCRdb's version contains in-frame clones alone and is incomplete. The table records tens of thousands of clones, approximately 87% of them present only once. The source material was peripheral blood, sampled from a patient treated with proton-based radiotherapy. The receptors here all came from a woman between 55 and 75 years old with cholangiocarcinoma. Some clones in this sample may be carry-over from other donors' samples. CDR3s include the opening cysteine and the closing phenylalanine or tryptophan. A D gene is named only where the DNA matches it firmly. For some rows the clone size is stated as once, few or many, or as a class when expanded; others skip it.

v_gene	j_gene	d_gene	abundance	CDR3aa	CDR3nt
TRBV9	TRBJ2-6	TRBD1	.	CASSPRTGRGSGANVLTF	TGTGCCAGCAGCCCAAGGACAGGTCGAGGCTCTGGGGCCAACGTCCTGACTTTC
TRBV29-1	TRBJ1-1	TRBD1	.	CSAPATGWDTEAFF	TGCAGCGCCCCTGCGACAGGGTGGGACACTGAAGCTTTCTTT
TRBV11-2	TRBJ2-5	.	once	CASSLGDRLLGETQYF	TGTGCCAGCAGCTTAGGAGATAGATTGCTGGGAGAGACCCAGTACTTC
TRBV27	TRBJ2-1	TRBD2	.	CASSPLGGGAYEQFF	TGTGCCAGCAGCCCACTCGGCGGGGGGGCCTATGAGCAGTTCTTC
TRBV18	TRBJ2-7	.	.	CASSPVDGSYEQYF	TGTGCCAGCTCACCAGTGGACGGTTCCTACGAGCAGTACTTC
TRBV12-2	TRBJ2-7	.	.	CASRLRFFLWDYEQYF	TGTGCAAGTCGTTTAAGGTTCTTTCTGTGGGACTACGAGCAGTACTTC
TRBV30	TRBJ2-7	TRBD1	.	CAWSGDRKGYEQYF	TGTGCCTGGAGTGGGGACAGGAAAGGGTACGAGCAGTACTTC
TRBV7-9	TRBJ1-2	TRBD1	.	CASSYNPGQGSNYGYTF	TGTGCCAGCAGCTACAATCCGGGACAGGGATCTAACTATGGCTACACCTTC
TRBV5-1	TRBJ2-3	.	.	CASSRRAVEDTQYF	TGCGCCAGCAGCAGAAGAGCGGTGGAAGATACGCAGTATTTT
TRBV4-1	TRBJ2-6	.	.	CASSQDQRSSGANVLTF	TGCGCCAGCAGCCAAGATCAGCGGAGCTCTGGGGCCAACGTCCTGACTTTC
TRBV30	TRBJ1-1	.	.	CAWEITSNTEAFF	TGTGCCTGGGAGATTACGTCTAACACTGAAGCTTTCTTT
TRBV4-3	TRBJ2-3	.	.	CASSQKGTADTQYF	TGCGCCAGCAGCCAAAAGGGGACTGCAGATACGCAGTATTTT
TRBV28	TRBJ1-6	.	.	CATPIGRSDNSPLHF	TGTGCCACCCCCATCGGACGGAGTGATAATTCACCCCTCCACTTT
TRBV27	TRBJ2-1	.	.	CASSLTSRLAGNEQFF	TGTGCCAGCAGTCTGACCTCGCGGCTAGCCGGCAATGAGCAGTTCTTC
TRBV14	TRBJ2-1	.	.	CASSPVFVSSEQFF	TGTGCCAGCAGCCCAGTATTTGTGAGCAGTGAGCAGTTCTTC
TRBV6-6	TRBJ1-2	.	.	CASSYSNGEPHYGYTF	TGTGCCAGCAGTTACTCGAACGGGGAGCCGCACTATGGCTACACCTTC
TRBV6-5	TRBJ1-5	.	large	CASSYSRNQPQHF	TGTGCCAGCAGTTACTCGCGGAATCAGCCCCAGCATTTT
TRBV7-2	TRBJ2-5	.	.	CASSLAQSETQYF	TGTGCCAGCAGCTTGGCCCAGAGCGAGACCCAGTACTTC
TRBV5-1	TRBJ2-3	TRBD1	once	CASSLVGTGGDTQYF	TGCGCCAGCAGCTTGGTAGGGACAGGGGGAGATACGCAGTATTTT
TRBV11-2	TRBJ2-6	.	once	CASTQTAGGANVLTF	TGTGCCAGCACCCAAACGGCGGGTGGGGCCAACGTCCTGACTTTC
TRBV19	TRBJ1-5	TRBD1	.	CASSIGGTGGVQPQHF	TGTGCCAGTAGTATAGGCGGGACAGGGGGTGTTCAGCCCCAGCATTTT
TRBV6-1	TRBJ2-7	.	once	CASNFRTALWGQYF	TGTGCCAGCAATTTCCGGACAGCCCTCTGGGGGCAGTACTTC
TRBV7-9	TRBJ1-5	TRBD1	few	CASSETGGRNQPQHF	TGTGCCAGCAGCGAAACAGGGGGCCGCAATCAGCCCCAGCATTTT
TRBV2	TRBJ1-2	.	.	CASSEQANYGYTF	TGTGCCAGCAGTGAACAGGCTAACTATGGCTACACCTTC
TRBV7-9	TRBJ1-1	.	.	CASSLAYGPPGAEAFF	TGTGCCAGCAGCTTAGCGTATGGACCCCCTGGGGCTGAAGCTTTCTTT
TRBV18	TRBJ1-1	.	.	CASLAETRNTEAFF	TGTGCCAGCTTAGCGGAGACGAGGAACACTGAAGCTTTCTTT
TRBV4-1	TRBJ2-5	TRBD1	.	CASSRTGNAYQETQYF	TGCGCCAGCAGCCGGACAGGGAACGCCTACCAAGAGACCCAGTACTTC
TRBV6-5	TRBJ1-3	.	.	CASRTLGGSGNTIYF	TGTGCCAGCAGAACGCTAGGAGGCTCTGGAAACACCATATATTTT
TRBV29-1	TRBJ1-2	TRBD1	once	CSVGGDRSFLMSGYTF	TGCAGCGTGGGGGGGGACAGGAGCTTCCTTATGAGTGGCTACACCTTC
TRBV19	TRBJ1-2	.	.	CASSPRTFDGYTF	TGTGCCAGTAGTCCGCGGACTTTTGATGGCTACACCTTC
TRBV7-2	TRBJ2-7	TRBD2	.	CASSGTSIEQYF	TGTGCCAGCAGCGGGACTAGTATCGAGCAGTACTTC
TRBV19	TRBJ1-4	.	few	CASSIGGRVTGEKLFF	TGTGCCAGTAGTATAGGGGGCAGGGTGACGGGAGAAAAACTGTTTTTT